One and the same sample provided the 20 T cell receptor beta chains below, sequenced in a study of response to subunit inactivated influenza vaccine (dated by TCRdb to 2016 to 2018). Library preparation was by RT-PCR. Sequencing took place on an Illumina HiSeq 2500. In TCRdb, the public reads were trimmed at Q25 with fastp and aligned with MiXCR, with productive beta chains retained. All rows with the same CDR3 protein become a single entry with the most common DNA and genes. The sample table records more than 450,000 distinct CDR3 sequences; 7.6% of these occur just once. Approximately 13% of the sample is held by the ten biggest clonotypes. This specimen was PBMCs from blood, taken 23 to 25 months after vaccination. The receptors shown here come from a man aged 50-75 years who received an inactivated influenza vaccine. Donor details come from another sample of the same person, matched by shared clones.

This clonotype was picked up many times. This chain connects TRBV10-3 to TRBJ1-5; D gene ambiguous. CDR3 length equals 12 residues. In germline, CDR1 is ENHRY, CDR2 SYGVKD. Between the trimmed V and J ends, which lost 4 bases and 4 bases, there was a span of 5 bases. CDR3 nucleotide sequence: TGTGCCATCAGTGGAGGGAATCAGCCCCAGCATTTT. This encodes CAISGGNQPQHF.

In its sample, this clonotype was seen many times. The genes are TRBV29-1 and TRBJ2-7, with a possible D match to TRBD1 (7 bases). Germline assignment: CDR1 SQVTM and CDR2 ANQGSEA. The CDR3 extends over 14 amino acids. V lost 2 bases to trimming and J lost 5 bases, with 16 bases between them. Here the CDR3 DNA reads TGCAGCGTTGAACTCTCCCAGGGGGGCGACGAGCAGTACTTC. Translating gives CSVELSQGGDEQYF.

The sample holds a few counts of this clonotype. The chain couples TRBV29-1 to TRBJ2-2, with 11 bases matching TRBD2. CDR1 and CDR2 (germline): SQVTM, ANQGSEA. The CDR3 is 14 residues long. V was pared by 5 bases and J by 4 bases, with 3 bases of the junction left unmatched. CDR3 DNA sequence: TGCAGCGTTCGAGGACTAGCGGGCACCGGGGAGCTGTTTTTT. Amino acids: CSVRGLAGTGELFF.

This clonotype turned up a few times. In nucleotides, the CDR3 is TGCAGTGCTCGGTCGAGGGGGACCACAGATACGCAGTATTTT. As protein: CSARSRGTTDTQYF. The V gene is TRBV20-1, the J gene TRBJ2-3, with a possible D match to TRBD1 (6 bases). This CDR3 is 14 amino acids long. In germline, CDR1 is DFQATT, CDR2 SNEGSKA (reference sequence). V lost 5 bases to trimming and J lost 2 bases, with 14 bases between them.

This clonotype has only a few counts. In nucleotides, the CDR3 is TGTGCCATCAGTGAGTCCGTAGGACGGAAAACCCCGGCGAGTTGGGTAGAGACCCAGTACTTC. Its translation: CAISESVGRKTPASWVETQYF. V usage is TRBV10-3 and J usage is TRBJ2-5; the D is unclear. Trimming pared 0 bases from V and 4 bases from J, leaving 30 bases between. The germline gives CDR1 ENHRY, CDR2 SYGVKD. The CDR3 is 21 amino acids.

This rearrangement joins TRBV11-2 to TRBJ1-1; no clear D gene. This CDR3 region has 15 residues. V was trimmed by 1 base and J by 4 bases, leaving 13 bases between them. Germline CDR1 SGHAT, CDR2 FQNNGV. The CDR3 spells CASSLVASTATEAFF. CDR3 DNA sequence: TGTGCCAGCAGCTTAGTCGCCAGTACAGCCACTGAAGCTTTCTTT.

V gene TRBV5-1 combines with J gene TRBJ2-7; 7 bases align to TRBD1. CDR3 length: 16 residues. Losses at the gene ends were 4 bases for V and 0 bases for J; bases not matched to a gene: 10. CDR1 is SGHRS and CDR2 is YFSETQ in the germline V gene. The DNA for the CDR3 is TGCGCCAGCAGCCTTAGACAGGGCCGGAGCTCCTACGAGCAGTACTTC. Its protein is CASSLRQGRSSYEQYF.

This clonotype has at least ten counts. The chain links TRBV20-1 to TRBJ2-1, with a tentative D call TRBD2 (6 bases). From germline, CDR1 is DFQATT and CDR2 SNEGSKA (reference sequence). This CDR3 has 15 amino acids. V was pared by 0 bases and J by 10 bases, with 19 bases between. The CDR3 coding sequence is TGCAGTGCTAGAGATCTAGGGACTGGGGATAAAGAGCAGTTCTTC. As protein: CSARDLGTGDKEQFF.

The rearrangement joins TRBV20-1 to TRBJ2-4, with no clear D. The CDR3 runs to 17 residues. The V gene lost 6 bases and the J gene lost 0 bases, with 21 bases spanning the gap. Germline values: CDR1 DFQATT, CDR2 SNEGSKA (reference sequence). CDR3 sequence reads: CSARRAGLILAKNIQYF. CDR3 DNA: TGCAGTGCGAGACGGGCAGGCCTGATACTAGCCAAAAACATTCAGTACTTC.

This clonotype was seen more than once but under ten times. The CDR3 protein is CASSSGRLAGDNEQFF. The CDR3 DNA is TGTGCCAGCAGTTCCGGGCGGCTAGCGGGGGACAATGAGCAGTTCTTC. The V and J genes are TRBV12-3 or TRBV12-4 and TRBJ2-1, with 10 bases that match TRBD2. This CDR3 region has 16 residues. V trimming: 4 bases; J trimming: 5 bases; junction bases outside the gene matches: 8.

This chain connects TRBV3-1 to TRBJ1-5, with a possible D match to TRBD1 (6 bases). Germline V gene sequence: CDR1 LGHDT, CDR2 YNNKEL (reference sequence). Trimming shortened V by 4 bases and J by 3 bases, and 10 bases separated the two germline ends. The CDR3 sequence is 14 residues long. CDR3 DNA sequence: TGTGCCAGCAGCCCTTGGACAGACAATCAGCCCCAGCATTTT. Translating it yields CASSPWTDNQPQHF.

This clonotype was seen many times. The genes are TRBV7-2 and TRBJ2-5; D is uncertain. Germline assignment: CDR1 SGHTA and CDR2 FQGNSA. V lost 2 bases to trimming and J lost 1 base, with 5 bases between them. This CDR3 is built from 13 residues. This chain's CDR3 is CASSLWLQETQYF. As DNA, the CDR3 is TGTGCCAGCAGCTTATGGCTCCAAGAGACCCAGTACTTC.

This clonotype has only a few counts. V is TRBV7-2 and J is TRBJ1-5; tentatively, D is TRBD1 (5 bases). The V gene lost 1 base and the J gene lost 6 bases, with 10 bases spanning the gap. This CDR3 spans 14 amino acids. Germline V CDR1 and CDR2: SGHTA, FQGNSA. In DNA form, the CDR3 reads TGTGCCAGCAGCTTAGTCGGGGGTCCTCAGCCCCAGCATTTT. The encoded protein is CASSLVGGPQPQHF.

The chain has TRBV7-2 and TRBJ2-3, with unresolved D. CDR1 and CDR2 from the germline V gene are SGHTA and FQGNSA. This CDR3 has 13 residues. The germline V and J ends were trimmed by 4 bases and 7 bases, with 12 bases remaining between them. The CDR3 loop is CASSSALQYTQYF. DNA of the CDR3: TGTGCCAGCAGCTCGGCCCTGCAGTATACGCAGTATTTT.

This clonotype came up a few times. This chain uses TRBV30 with TRBJ2-7, with TRBD1 as a possible D gene (7 bases). Trimming took off 7 bases at V and 1 base at J, with 11 bases between the two ends. The CDR3 has 12 residues. The germline V gene has CDR1 GTSNPN and CDR2 SVGIG (reference sequence). The CDR3 bases are TGTGCCTTATCAGGGGGGTCCTACGAGCAGTACTTC. It encodes CALSGGSYEQYF.

The chain joins TRBV4-3 to TRBJ1-6; D remains ambiguous. The CDR3 covers 16 residues. V gave up 7 bases and J gave up 8 bases, with 21 bases separating them. Germline CDR1 reads LGHNA; CDR2 reads YSLEER. The CDR3, as DNA: TGCGCCAGCAAATCTTTTTATCAGGATCCTTATTCACCCCTCCACTTT. Amino acid sequence: CASKSFYQDPYSPLHF.

The DNA for the CDR3 is TGTGCCAGCACTCCCGTTGCCCCGGCTGGCTACACCTTC. Amino acids: CASTPVAPAGYTF. This sequence joins TRBV6-6 and TRBJ1-2; D remains ambiguous. The CDR3 length is 13 residues. V was pared by 7 bases and J by 7 bases, with 16 bases between. Germline V gene lookup returns CDR1 MNHNY and CDR2 SVGAGI (reference sequence).

The V call is TRBV20-1, the J call TRBJ2-7; TRBD2 is a possible D gene (6 bases). The CDR3 spans 14 residues. The germline V and J ends were trimmed by 0 bases and 2 bases, with 11 bases remaining between them. Germline V lookup: CDR1 DFQATT, CDR2 SNEGSKA (reference sequence). Here the CDR3 DNA reads TGCAGTGCTAGAGACCCGGGGGTCACCTACGAGCAGTACTTC. Translating gives CSARDPGVTYEQYF.

This clonotype was found many times. The rearrangement links TRBV3-1 to TRBJ2-1; TRBD1 might be the D (5 bases). V gave up 1 base and J gave up 4 bases, with 17 bases separating them. Per the germline V gene, CDR1 is LGHDT and CDR2 is YNNKEL (reference sequence). The CDR3 is 17 amino acids. The CDR3 DNA follows: TGTGCCAGCAGCCAAGTGTCCTTAAGGGGCCTATACAATGAGCAGTTCTTC. As protein: CASSQVSLRGLYNEQFF.

There are a few counts of this clonotype. The gene calls are TRBV15 and TRBJ1-5; 7 bases line up with TRBD1. V was pared by 1 base and J by 7 bases, with 4 bases of the junction left unmatched. Germline V CDR1 and CDR2: LNHNV, YYDKDF (reference sequence). This CDR3 has 14 residues. As DNA, the CDR3 is TGTGCCACCAGCAGAGGACAGGGAAGACAGCCCCAGCATTTT. Its protein is CATSRGQGRQPQHF.